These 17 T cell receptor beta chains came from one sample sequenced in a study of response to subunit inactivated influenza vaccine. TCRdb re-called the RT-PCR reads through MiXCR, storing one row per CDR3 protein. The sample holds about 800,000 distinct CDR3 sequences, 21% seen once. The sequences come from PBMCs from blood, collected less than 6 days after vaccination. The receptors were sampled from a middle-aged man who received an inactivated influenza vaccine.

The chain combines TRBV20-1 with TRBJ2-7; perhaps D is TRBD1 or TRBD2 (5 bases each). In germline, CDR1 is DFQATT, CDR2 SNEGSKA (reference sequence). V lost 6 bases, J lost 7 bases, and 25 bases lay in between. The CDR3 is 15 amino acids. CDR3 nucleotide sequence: TGCAGTGCCACACAGCCGTCCCAGGGAGTCGGGGAGCAGTACTTC. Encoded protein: CSATQPSQGVGEQYF.

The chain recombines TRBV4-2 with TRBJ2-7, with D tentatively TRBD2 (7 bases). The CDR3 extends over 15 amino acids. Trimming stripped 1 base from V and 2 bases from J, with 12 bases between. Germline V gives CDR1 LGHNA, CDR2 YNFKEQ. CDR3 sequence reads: CASSQAGGFTYEQYF. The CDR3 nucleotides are TGTGCCAGCAGCCAAGCGGGGGGCTTTACCTACGAGCAGTACTTC.

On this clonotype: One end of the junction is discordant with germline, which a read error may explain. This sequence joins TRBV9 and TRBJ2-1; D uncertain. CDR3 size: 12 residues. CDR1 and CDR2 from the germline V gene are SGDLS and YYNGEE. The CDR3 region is CASSPDYNEQCF. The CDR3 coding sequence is TGTGCCAGCAGCCCAGATTACAATGAGCAGTGCTTC. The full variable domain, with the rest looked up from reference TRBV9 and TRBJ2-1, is DSGVTQTPKHLITATGQRVTLRCSPRSGDLSVYWYQQSLDQGLQFLIQYYNGEERAKGNILERFSAQQFPDLHSELNLSSLELGDSALYFCASSPDYNEQCFGPGTRLTVL.

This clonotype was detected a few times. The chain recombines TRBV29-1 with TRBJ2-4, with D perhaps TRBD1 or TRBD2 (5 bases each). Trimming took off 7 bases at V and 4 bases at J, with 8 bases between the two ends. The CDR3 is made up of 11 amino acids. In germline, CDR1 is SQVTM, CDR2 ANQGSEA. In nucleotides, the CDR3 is TGCAGCGCTGAGGGGAAAAACATTCAGTACTTC. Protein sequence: CSAEGKNIQYF.

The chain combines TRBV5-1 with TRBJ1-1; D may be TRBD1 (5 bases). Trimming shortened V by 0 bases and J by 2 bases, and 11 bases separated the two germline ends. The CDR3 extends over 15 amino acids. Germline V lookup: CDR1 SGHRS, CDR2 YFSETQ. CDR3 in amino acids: CASSLVGATNTEAFF. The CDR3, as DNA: TGCGCCAGCAGCTTGGTAGGGGCGACTAACACTGAAGCTTTCTTT.

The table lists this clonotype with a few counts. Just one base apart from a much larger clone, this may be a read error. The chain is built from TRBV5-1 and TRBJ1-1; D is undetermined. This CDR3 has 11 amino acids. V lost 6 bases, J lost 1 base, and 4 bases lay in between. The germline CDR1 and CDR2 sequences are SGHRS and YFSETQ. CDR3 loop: CASIQNTEAFF. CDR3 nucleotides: TGCGCCAGCATCCAGAACACTGAAGCTTTCTTT.

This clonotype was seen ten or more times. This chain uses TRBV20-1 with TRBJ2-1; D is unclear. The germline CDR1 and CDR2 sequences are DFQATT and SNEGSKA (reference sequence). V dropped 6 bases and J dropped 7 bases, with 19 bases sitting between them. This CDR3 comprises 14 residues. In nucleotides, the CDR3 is TGCAGTGCCCTCGTTGGAACAGACTGGAATGAGCAGTTCTTC. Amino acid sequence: CSALVGTDWNEQFF.

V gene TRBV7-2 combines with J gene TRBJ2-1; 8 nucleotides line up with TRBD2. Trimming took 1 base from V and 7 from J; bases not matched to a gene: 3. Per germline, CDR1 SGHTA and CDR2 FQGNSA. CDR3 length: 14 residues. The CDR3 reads CASSLGPSGNEQFF. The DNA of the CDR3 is TGTGCCAGCAGCTTAGGTCCTAGCGGGAATGAGCAGTTCTTC.

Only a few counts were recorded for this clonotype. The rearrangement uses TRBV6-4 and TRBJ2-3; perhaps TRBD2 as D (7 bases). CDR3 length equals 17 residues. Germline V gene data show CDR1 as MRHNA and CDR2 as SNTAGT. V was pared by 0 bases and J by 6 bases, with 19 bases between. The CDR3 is CASSDSNGGGPVDTQYF. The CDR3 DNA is TGTGCCAGCAGTGACTCGAATGGGGGGGGGCCAGTGGATACGCAGTATTTT.

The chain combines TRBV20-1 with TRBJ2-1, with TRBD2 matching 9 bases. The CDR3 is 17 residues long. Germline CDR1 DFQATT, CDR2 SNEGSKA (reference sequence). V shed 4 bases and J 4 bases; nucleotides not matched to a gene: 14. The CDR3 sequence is CSAIISWTSAMYNEQFF. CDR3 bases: TGCAGTGCTATCATCTCTTGGACTAGCGCTATGTACAATGAGCAGTTCTTC.

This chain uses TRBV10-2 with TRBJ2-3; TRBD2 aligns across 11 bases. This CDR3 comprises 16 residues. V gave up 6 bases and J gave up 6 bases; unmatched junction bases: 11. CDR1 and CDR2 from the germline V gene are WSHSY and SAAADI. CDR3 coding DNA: TGCGCCAGCAGGGGCCTTAGCGGGGGGGCCGTGGATACGCAGTATTTT. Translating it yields CASRGLSGGAVDTQYF.

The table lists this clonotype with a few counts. The CDR3 sequence: CSVVLRQTDTQYF. The CDR3 DNA follows: TGCAGCGTTGTTCTCCGGCAGACAGATACGCAGTATTTT. The J gene is TRBJ2-3, the V gene TRBV29-1, with D hard to call. This CDR3 has 13 amino acids. V lost 4 bases and J 3 bases, leaving 11 bases between the germline ends. Germline V gene sequence: CDR1 SQVTM, CDR2 ANQGSEA.

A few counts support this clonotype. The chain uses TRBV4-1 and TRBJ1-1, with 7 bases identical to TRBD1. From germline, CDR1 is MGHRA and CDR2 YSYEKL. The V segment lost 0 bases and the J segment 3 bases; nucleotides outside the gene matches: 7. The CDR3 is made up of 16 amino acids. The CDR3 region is CASSQDKRGRDTEAFF. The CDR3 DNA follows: TGCGCCAGCAGCCAAGATAAAAGGGGGCGAGACACTGAAGCTTTCTTT.

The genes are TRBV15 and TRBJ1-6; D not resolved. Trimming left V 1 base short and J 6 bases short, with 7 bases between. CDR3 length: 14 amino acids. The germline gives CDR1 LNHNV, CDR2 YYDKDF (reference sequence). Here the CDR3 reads CATSRGLINSPLHF. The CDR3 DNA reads TGTGCCACCAGCAGAGGGTTGATTAATTCACCCCTCCACTTT.

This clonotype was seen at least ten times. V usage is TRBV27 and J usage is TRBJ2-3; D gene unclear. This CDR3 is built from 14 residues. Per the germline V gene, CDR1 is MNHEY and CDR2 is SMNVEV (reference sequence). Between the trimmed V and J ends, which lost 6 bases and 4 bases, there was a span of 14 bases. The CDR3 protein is CASRTFIPADTQYF. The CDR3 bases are TGTGCCAGCAGAACCTTTATTCCCGCAGATACGCAGTATTTT.

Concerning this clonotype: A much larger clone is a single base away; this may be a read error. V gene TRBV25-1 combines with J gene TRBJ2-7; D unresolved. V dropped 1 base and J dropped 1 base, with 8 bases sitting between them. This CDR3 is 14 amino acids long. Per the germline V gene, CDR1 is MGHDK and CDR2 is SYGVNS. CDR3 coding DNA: TGTGCCAGCAGTGAATTGGCCAGGTCCTACGAGCAGTACTTC. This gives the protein CASSELARSYEQYF.

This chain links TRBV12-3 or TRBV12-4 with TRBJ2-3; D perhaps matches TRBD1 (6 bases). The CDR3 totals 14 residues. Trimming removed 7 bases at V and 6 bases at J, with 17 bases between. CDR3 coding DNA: TGTGCCAGCAAAAGGACAGCCCAAGGGGATACGCAGTATTTT. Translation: CASKRTAQGDTQYF.